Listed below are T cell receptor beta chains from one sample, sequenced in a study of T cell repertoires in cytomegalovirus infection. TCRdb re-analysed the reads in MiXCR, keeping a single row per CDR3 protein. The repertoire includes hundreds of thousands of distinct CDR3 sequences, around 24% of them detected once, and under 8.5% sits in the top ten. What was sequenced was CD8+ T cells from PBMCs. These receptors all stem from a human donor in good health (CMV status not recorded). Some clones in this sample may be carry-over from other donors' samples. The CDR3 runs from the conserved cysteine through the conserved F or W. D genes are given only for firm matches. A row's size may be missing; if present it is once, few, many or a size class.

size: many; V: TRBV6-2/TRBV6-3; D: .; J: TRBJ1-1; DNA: TGTGCCAGCAGTTACAGTCTCGCCCACTCGGACACTGAAGCTTTCTTT; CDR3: CASSYSLAHSDTEAFF
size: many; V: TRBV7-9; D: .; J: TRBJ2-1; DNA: TGTGCCAGCCCCAGACACCCCAGCTTGAATGAGCAGTTCTTC; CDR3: CASPRHPSLNEQFF
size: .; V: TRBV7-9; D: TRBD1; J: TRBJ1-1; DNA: TGTGCCAGCAGCTCCTTAGGGGGCGCGGGCACTGAAGCTTTCTTT; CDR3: CASSSLGGAGTEAFF
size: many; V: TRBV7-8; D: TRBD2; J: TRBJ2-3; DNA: TGTGCCAGCAGCTTAGGACGAGCGGGGGGGCCGGGAGATACGCAGTATTTT; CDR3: CASSLGRAGGPGDTQYF
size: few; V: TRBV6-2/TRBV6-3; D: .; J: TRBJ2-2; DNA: TGTGCCAGCACCGTCAACCGTCTGGTCGGGGAGCTGTTTTTT; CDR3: CASTVNRLVGELFF
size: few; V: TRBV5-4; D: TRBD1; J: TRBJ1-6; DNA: TGTGCCAGCAGCTTGGAGGGGACAGGGGTTGCACCCCTCCACTTT; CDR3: CASSLEGTGVAPLHF
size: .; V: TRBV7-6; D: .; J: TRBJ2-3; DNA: TGTGTCAGCAGCCCGACACCAGGGAGCACAGATACGCAGTATTTT; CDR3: CVSSPTPGSTDTQYF
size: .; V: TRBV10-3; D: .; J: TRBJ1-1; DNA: TGTGCCATCAGTGAGAAGCCCTCGGGACAATTGAACACTGAAGCTTTCTTT; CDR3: CAISEKPSGQLNTEAFF
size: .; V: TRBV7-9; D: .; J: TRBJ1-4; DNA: TGTGCCAGCAGCGAGCCCGGGATAACTAATGAAAAACTGTTTTTT; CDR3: CASSEPGITNEKLFF
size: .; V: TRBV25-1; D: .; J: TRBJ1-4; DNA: TGTGCCAGCAGTCACAGGGCTCTTAATGAAAAACTGTTTTTT; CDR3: CASSHRALNEKLFF
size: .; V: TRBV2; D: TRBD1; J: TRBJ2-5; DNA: TGTGCCAGCAGGGGGACAGGCCTCCAAGAGACCCAGTACTTC; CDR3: CASRGTGLQETQYF
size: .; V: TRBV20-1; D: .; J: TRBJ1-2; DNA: TGCAGTACTAGAGACCAGTTGGGCCTCTATGGCTACACCTTC; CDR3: CSTRDQLGLYGYTF
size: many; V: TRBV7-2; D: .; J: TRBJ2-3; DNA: TGTGCCAGCAGCTTCGGGCAGGGGAGGACAGATACGCAGTATTTT; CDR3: CASSFGQGRTDTQYF
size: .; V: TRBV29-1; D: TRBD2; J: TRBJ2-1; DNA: TGCAGCGTAGAGGGACTAGCGGGGCTCTCCTACAATGAGCAGTTCTTC; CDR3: CSVEGLAGLSYNEQFF
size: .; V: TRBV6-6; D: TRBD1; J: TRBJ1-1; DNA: TGTGCCAGTCAGACAGGGCTTGGCACTGAAGCTTTCTTT; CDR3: CASQTGLGTEAFF
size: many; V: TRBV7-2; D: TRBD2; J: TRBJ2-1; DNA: TGTGCCAGCAGCCCCGAGACTAGCGGGGGGCAGCTCTACAATGAGCAGTTCTTC; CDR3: CASSPETSGGQLYNEQFF
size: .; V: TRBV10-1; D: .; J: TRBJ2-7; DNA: TGCGCCAGCAGTGAGTCGCACGGGGCATACGAGCAGTACTTC; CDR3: CASSESHGAYEQYF
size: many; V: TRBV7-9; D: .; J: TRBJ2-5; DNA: TGTGCCAGCAGCGACCGAACCCAGTACTTC; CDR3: CASSDRTQYF
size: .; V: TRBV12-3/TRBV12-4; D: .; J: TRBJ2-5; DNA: TGTGCCAGCAGCCCTCCCATGGAGACCCAGTACTTC; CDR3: CASSPPMETQYF
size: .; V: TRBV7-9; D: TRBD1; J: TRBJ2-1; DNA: TGTGCCAGCAGCCACAGGGGACAGGGAGGCGATGAGCAGTTCTTC; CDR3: CASSHRGQGGDEQFF
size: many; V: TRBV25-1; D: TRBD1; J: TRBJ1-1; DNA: TGTGCCAGTAGGGACAGGGAGAACACTGAAGCTTTCTTT; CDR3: CASRDRENTEAFF
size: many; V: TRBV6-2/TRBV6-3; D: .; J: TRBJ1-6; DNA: TGTGCCTACCGGGCTCCGAATTCACCCCTCCACTTT; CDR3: CAYRAPNSPLHF
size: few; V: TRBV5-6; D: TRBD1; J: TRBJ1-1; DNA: TGTGCCAGCAGCTGGGGACAGGGGATTATGAACACTGAAGCTTTCTTT; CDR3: CASSWGQGIMNTEAFF
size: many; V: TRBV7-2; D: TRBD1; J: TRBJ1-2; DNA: TGTGCCAGCAGCTATGGACAGGGCCTATATGGCTACACCTTC; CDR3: CASSYGQGLYGYTF
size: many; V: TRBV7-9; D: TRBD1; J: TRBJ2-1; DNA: TGTGCCAGCAGCTTAGCCCCGGGACAGGGGGTGATTAAGCTCTTCTTC; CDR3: CASSLAPGQGVIKLFF
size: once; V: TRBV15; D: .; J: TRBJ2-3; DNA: TGTGCCACCAGCAGAGTAGGCAGCCCCCTTGGCACAGATACGCAGTATTTT; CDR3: CATSRVGSPLGTDTQYF
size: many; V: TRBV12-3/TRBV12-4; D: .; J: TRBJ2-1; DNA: TGTGCCAGCAGTTTAGTCAGGGCCACCTACAATGAGCAGTTCTTC; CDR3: CASSLVRATYNEQFF
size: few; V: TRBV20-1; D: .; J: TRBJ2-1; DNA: TGCAGTGCTAGACCAGGGAGCTCCTACAATGAGCAGTTCTTC; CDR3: CSARPGSSYNEQFF
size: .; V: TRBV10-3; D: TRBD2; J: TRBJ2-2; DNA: TGTGCCATCTGGACGGGGGGTATCGGGGAGCTGTTTTTT; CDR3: CAIWTGGIGELFF
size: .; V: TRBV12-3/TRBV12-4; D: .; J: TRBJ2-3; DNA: TGTGCCAGCAGTTGGAGTCCCGGCCCTACGCCAGATACGCAGTATTTT; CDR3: CASSWSPGPTPDTQYF
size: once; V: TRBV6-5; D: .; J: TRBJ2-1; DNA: TGTGCCAGCACTACCGGGCTCACCAACAATGAGCAGTTCTTC; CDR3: CASTTGLTNNEQFF
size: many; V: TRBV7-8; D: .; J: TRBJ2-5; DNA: TGTGCCAGCAGCTTAGGATCCAGGGGATGGGAGACCCAGTACTTC; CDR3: CASSLGSRGWETQYF
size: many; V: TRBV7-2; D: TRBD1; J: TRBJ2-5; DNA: TGTGCCAGCAGCTTCCCACAGGGGTATTTGCAAGAGACCCAGTACTTC; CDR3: CASSFPQGYLQETQYF
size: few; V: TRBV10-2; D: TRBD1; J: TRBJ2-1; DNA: TGCGCCAGCAATATACCCGGGACAGGAGGGGGCCATGAGCAGTTCTTC; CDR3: CASNIPGTGGGHEQFF
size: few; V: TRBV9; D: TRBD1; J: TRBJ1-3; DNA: TGTGCCAGCAGCGTTGGGACAGGGGTCGGAAACACCATATATTTT; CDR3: CASSVGTGVGNTIYF
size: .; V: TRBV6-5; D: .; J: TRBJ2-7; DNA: TGTGCCAGCAGTTACTCGACAAGGATGGGGAGCCTGGGCTACGAGCAGTACTTC; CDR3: CASSYSTRMGSLGYEQYF
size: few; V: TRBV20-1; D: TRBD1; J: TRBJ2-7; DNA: TGCAGTGCTAGGGACAGGGAGTTCGAGCAGTACTTC; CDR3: CSARDREFEQYF
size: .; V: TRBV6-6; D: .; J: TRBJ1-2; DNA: TGTGCCAGTCGACAGCTTGGCTACACCTTC; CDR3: CASRQLGYTF
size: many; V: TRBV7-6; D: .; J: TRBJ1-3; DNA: TGTGCCAGCAGCCCCAACCCCGGAAACACCATATATTTT; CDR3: CASSPNPGNTIYF
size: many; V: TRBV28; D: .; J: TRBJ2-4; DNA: TGTGCCAGCACTTTGACAGTTCTAGCCAAAAACATTCAGTACTTC; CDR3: CASTLTVLAKNIQYF
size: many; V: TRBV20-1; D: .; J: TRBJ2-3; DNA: TGCAGTGCTAGAGATCCCAGCCCTAGTCCCGATACGCAGTATTTT; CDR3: CSARDPSPSPDTQYF
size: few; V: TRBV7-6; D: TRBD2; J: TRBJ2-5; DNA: TGTGCCAGCAGCTTAGTGGTAGCGGGCCTCCAAGAGACCCAGTACTTC; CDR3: CASSLVVAGLQETQYF
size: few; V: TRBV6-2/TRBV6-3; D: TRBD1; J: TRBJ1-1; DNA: TGTGCCAGCAGTTACCGGGACAGTGGGACCACTGAAGCTTTCTTT; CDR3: CASSYRDSGTTEAFF
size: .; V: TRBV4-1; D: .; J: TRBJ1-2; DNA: TGCGCCAGCAACCCAAGACAGTTTAACTATGGCTACACCTTC; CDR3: CASNPRQFNYGYTF
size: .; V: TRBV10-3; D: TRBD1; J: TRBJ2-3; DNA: TGTGCCATCAGCCCACAGGGGGATCGCACAGATACGCAGTATTTT; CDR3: CAISPQGDRTDTQYF
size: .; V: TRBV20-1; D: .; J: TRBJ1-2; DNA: TGCAGTGCTATTTCGAGGGCGAGCCCACAGGGTAACTATGGCTACACCTTC; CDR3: CSAISRASPQGNYGYTF
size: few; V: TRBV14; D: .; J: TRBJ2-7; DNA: TGTGCCAGCAGCCAAGACAGGGGAGGCGACGAGCAGTACTTC; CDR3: CASSQDRGGDEQYF
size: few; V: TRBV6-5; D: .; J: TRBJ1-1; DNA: TGTGCCAGCAGTTACTCAAAGGGCGCGAACACTGAAGCTTTCTTT; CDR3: CASSYSKGANTEAFF
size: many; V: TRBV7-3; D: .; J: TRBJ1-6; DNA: TGTGCCAGCAGCTTAACGGCGCAGGATAGTTCACCCCTCCACTTT; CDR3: CASSLTAQDSSPLHF
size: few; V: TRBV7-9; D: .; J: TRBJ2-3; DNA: TGTGCCAGCAGCGCAAAATCTCAGGCATTTAGCACAGATACGCAGTATTTT; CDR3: CASSAKSQAFSTDTQYF
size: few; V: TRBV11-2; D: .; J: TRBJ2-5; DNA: TGTGCCAGCAGCTTAGTGTTTACGGGGCAGAAAGAGACCCAGTACTTC; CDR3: CASSLVFTGQKETQYF
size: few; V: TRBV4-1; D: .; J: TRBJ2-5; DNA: TGCGCCAGCAGCCCCAATCGAGAGACCCAGTACTTC; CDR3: CASSPNRETQYF